This T cell receptor (beta chain) stems from a study of blood T cell repertoires in COVID-19. Germline V gene data show CDR1 as LNHNV and CDR2 as YYDKDF (reference sequence). After removal of 5 bases from V and 10 bases from J, the junction contained 6 bases not matched to a gene. CDR3 length: 14 amino acids. Sequenced by immunoSEQ multiplex PCR; TCRdb stores in-frame clones only, minus some. The table lists 300,000 to 350,000 clones, around 83% of them singletons. Sequencing was carried out using peripheral blood. This chain connects TRBV15 to TRBJ1-6, with 9 nucleotides matching TRBD1. The TCR comes from a man in his thirties or forties with active or convalescent COVID-19. The CDR3 protein is CATSGDRVGSPLHF. The CDR3 DNA reads as TGTGCCACCAGCGGGGACAGGGTGGGCTCACCCCTCCACTTT.